These 2 T cell receptor beta chains originate from one sample sequenced in a study of OX40 agonist ivuxolimab in advanced cancers. Produced via immunoSEQ multiplex PCR; TCRdb's table is partial and in-frame only. The sample yields under 85,000 clones, roughly 87% seen once. The sample here was CD4+ or CD8+ T cells sorted from blood, taken in a trial of the OX40 agonist ivuxolimab. These receptors were obtained from an adult with an advanced solid tumor such as melanoma, head and neck, liver or kidney cancer.

The rearrangement uses TRBV14 and TRBJ2-7; perhaps D is TRBD1 or TRBD2 (5 bases each). The CDR3 consists of 16 residues. CDR1 SGHDN and CDR2 FVKESK come from the germline V gene. Trimming stripped 3 bases from V and 5 bases from J, with 20 bases between. Here the CDR3 DNA reads TGTGCCAGCAGCCACATTGCCCTGCAGGGACGGGACGAGCAGTACTTC. This translates into CASSHIALQGRDEQYF.

The chain is built from TRBV6-5 and TRBJ1-3; no definite D call. Trimming shortened V by 9 bases and J by 0 bases, and 12 bases separated the two germline ends. The CDR3 extends over 14 amino acids. Germline V CDR1 and CDR2: MNHEY, SVGAGI. The CDR3 sequence is CASRSISSGNTIYF. In DNA, the CDR3 is TGTGCCAGTCGCTCCATTAGCTCTGGAAACACCATATATTTT.